The sequence of this T cell receptor (beta chain) was determined in a study of blood T cell repertoires in COVID-19. Across the whole study: From the United States, Italy and Spain came samples of acute and convalescent COVID-19. The analysed material was cDNA or gDNA that came from T cells, B-cell-depleted T cells, or PBMCs.

Germline CDR1 is SGHRS and CDR2 is YFSETQ. V was shortened by 0 bases and J by 1 base, with 10 bases between the two germline ends. This CDR3 is 15 amino acids long. Per the original data handling: Reference gene primers were amplified, and this amplification served to estimate nucleated cell counts. Method: immunoSEQ multiplex PCR; TCRdb's copy keeps in-frame clones and lacks some. D and trimming come from the DNA, and the V and J calls and clone size come from that table. The top ten hold 2% to 2.5% of the sample, which has about 280,000 clones, 89% seen once. The sequenced sample consisted of peripheral blood. The chain combines TRBV5-1 with TRBJ2-5, with a tentative D call TRBD1 (5 bases). The receptor was derived from a man aged 50-60 years with acute or convalescent COVID-19. CDR3 amino acids: CASSLAQGPQETQYF. The DNA for the CDR3 is TGCGCCAGCAGCTTGGCCCAGGGCCCCCAAGAGACCCAGTACTTC.